In its sample, the clone carrying this T cell receptor (beta chain) was seen many times. Its specificity is unknown. From the reads, TCRdb called clonotypes with MiXCR, one entry per CDR3 protein. This table holds about 530,000 distinct CDR3 sequences, 26% found once. The data are from a study of T cell repertoires in cytomegalovirus infection. Study-wide findings and caveats: HLA-C-restricted TCR beta clonotypes specific for CMV led the ex vivo response.

Sequencing was done on a sample of PBMCs. This receptor was taken from a human donor in good health (CMV status not recorded). Some clones in this sample may be carry-over from other donors' samples.

Here the CDR3 DNA reads TGTGCCAGCAGCCCCCGGGACAGCGTTAACTATGGCTACACCTTC. Translated: CASSPRDSVNYGYTF. The chain is built from TRBV14 and TRBJ1-2; 7 positions agree with TRBD1. This CDR3 has 15 residues. The germline CDR1 and CDR2 sequences are SGHDN and FVKESK. Losses at the gene ends were 4 bases for V and 1 base for J; bases not matched to a gene: 6.